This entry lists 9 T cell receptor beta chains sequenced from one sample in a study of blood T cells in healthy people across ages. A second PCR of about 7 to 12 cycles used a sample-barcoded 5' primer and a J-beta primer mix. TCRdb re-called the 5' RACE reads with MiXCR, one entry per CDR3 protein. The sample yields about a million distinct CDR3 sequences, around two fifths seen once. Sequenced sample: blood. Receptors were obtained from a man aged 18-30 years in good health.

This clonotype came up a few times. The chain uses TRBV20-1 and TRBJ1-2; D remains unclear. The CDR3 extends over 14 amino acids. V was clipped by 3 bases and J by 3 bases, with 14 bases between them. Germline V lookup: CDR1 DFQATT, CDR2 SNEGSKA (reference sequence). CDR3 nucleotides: TGCAGTGCTAGGGATCTGGACGTCTACTATGGCTACACCTTC. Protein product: CSARDLDVYYGYTF.

The CDR3 region is CASGADGWRGYGYTF. DNA of the CDR3: TGTGCTAGTGGAGCCGACGGATGGAGGGGCTATGGCTACACCTTC. The chain recombines TRBV12-5 with TRBJ1-2; weak D call: TRBD1 (5 bases). This CDR3 comprises 15 residues. Germline lookup yields CDR1 LGHNT and CDR2 FRNRAP. Trimming removed 6 bases from V and 4 bases from J, with 18 bases in between. The full variable domain, completed using reference TRBV12-5 and TRBJ1-2, is DARVTQTPRHKVTEMGQEVTMRCQPILGHNTVFWYRQTMMQGLELLAYFRNRAPLDDSGMPKDRFSAEMPDATLATLKIQPSEPRDSAVYFCASGADGWRGYGYTFGSGTRLTVV.

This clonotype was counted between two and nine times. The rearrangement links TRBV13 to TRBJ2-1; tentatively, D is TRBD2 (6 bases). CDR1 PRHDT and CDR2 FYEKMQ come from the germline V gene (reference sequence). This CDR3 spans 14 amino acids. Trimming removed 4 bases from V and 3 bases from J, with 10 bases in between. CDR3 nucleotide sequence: TGTGCCAGCAGCTCGGAGGGGAGCTACAATGAGCAGTTCTTC. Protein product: CASSSEGSYNEQFF.

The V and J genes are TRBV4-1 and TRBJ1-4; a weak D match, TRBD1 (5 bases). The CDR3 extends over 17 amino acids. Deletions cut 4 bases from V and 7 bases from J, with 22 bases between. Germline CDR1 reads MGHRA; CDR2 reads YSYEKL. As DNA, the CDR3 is TGCGCCAGCAGCCCGGGTGGGCTTCGGGGACCTGTTGAAAAACTGTTTTTT. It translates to CASSPGGLRGPVEKLFF.

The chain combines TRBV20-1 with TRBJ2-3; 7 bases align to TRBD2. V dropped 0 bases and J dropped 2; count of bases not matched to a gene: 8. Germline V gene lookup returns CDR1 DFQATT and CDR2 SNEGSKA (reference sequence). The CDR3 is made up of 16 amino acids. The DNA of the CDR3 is TGCAGTGCTAGAGATGGGCCCCTAGCGGTCACAGATACGCAGTATTTT. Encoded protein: CSARDGPLAVTDTQYF.

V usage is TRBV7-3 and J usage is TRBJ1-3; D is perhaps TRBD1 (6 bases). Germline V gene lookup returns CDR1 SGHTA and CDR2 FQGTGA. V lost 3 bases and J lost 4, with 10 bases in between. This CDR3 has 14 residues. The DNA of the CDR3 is TGTGCCAGCAGCTTTACAGGGTCCGGAAACACCATATATTTT. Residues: CASSFTGSGNTIYF.

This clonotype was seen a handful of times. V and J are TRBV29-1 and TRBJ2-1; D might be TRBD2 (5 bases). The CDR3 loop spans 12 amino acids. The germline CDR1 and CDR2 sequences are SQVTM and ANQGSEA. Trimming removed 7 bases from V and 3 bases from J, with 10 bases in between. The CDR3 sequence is CSAGSYYNEQFF. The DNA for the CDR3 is TGCAGCGCTGGGAGCTACTACAATGAGCAGTTCTTC.

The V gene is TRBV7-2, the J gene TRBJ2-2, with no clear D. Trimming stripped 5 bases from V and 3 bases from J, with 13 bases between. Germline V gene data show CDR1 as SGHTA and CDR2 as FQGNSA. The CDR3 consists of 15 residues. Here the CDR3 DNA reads TGTGCCAGCAGCACCAGACACCGCGACACCGGGGAGCTGTTTTTT. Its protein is CASSTRHRDTGELFF.

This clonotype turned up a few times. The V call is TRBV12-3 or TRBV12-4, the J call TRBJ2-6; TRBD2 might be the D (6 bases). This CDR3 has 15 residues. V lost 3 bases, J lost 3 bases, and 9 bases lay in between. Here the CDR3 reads CASSFGGVGANVLTF. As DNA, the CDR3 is TGTGCCAGCAGTTTTGGAGGGGTTGGGGCCAACGTCCTGACTTTC.